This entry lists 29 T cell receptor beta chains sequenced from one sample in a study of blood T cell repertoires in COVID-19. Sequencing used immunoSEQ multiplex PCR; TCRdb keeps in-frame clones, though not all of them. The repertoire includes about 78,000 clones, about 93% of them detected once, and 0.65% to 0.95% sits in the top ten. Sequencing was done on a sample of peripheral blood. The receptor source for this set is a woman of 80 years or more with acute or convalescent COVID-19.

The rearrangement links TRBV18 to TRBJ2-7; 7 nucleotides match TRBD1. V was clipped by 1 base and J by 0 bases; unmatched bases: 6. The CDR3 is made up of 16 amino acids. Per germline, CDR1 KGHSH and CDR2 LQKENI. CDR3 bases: TGTGCCAGCTCACCACAGGGGGCCTTAAACTCCTACGAGCAGTACTTC. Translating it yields CASSPQGALNSYEQYF.

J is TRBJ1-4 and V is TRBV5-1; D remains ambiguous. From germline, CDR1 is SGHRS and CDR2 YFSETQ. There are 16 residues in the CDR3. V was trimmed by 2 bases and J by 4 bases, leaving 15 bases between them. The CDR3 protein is CASSFGATLFNEKLFF. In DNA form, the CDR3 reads TGCGCCAGCAGCTTTGGAGCGACTCTTTTTAATGAAAAACTGTTTTTT.

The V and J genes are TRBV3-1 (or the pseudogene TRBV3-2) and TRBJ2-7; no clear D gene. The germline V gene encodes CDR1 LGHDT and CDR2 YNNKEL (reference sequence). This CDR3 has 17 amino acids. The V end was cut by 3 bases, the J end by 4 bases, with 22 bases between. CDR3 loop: CASSQTTHSATTYEQYF. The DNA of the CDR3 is TGTGCCAGCAGCCAGACGACGCATTCCGCTACTACTTACGAGCAGTACTTC.

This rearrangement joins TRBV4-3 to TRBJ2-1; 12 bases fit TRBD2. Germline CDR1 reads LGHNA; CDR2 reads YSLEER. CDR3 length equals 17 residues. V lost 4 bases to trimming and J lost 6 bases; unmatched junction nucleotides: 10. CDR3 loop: CASSPTSGGRIGNEQFF. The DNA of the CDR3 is TGCGCCAGCAGCCCCACTAGCGGGGGGCGTATTGGCAATGAGCAGTTCTTC.

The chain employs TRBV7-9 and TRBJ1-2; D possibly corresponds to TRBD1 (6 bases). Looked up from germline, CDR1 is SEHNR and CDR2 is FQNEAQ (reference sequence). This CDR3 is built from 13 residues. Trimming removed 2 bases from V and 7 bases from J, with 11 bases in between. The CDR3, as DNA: TGTGCCAGCAGCTTACCCCACAGGGCTGGCTACACCTTC. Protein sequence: CASSLPHRAGYTF.

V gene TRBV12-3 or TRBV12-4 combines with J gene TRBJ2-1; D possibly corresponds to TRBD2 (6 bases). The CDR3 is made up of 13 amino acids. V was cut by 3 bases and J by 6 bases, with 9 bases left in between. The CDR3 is CASSFTGVNEQFF. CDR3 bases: TGTGCCAGCAGTTTTACGGGGGTCAATGAGCAGTTCTTC.

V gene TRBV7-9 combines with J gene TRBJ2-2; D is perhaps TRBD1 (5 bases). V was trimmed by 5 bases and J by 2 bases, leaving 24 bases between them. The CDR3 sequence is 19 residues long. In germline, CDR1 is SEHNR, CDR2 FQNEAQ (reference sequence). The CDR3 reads CASSPKRRTGIYNTGELFF. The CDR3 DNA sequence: TGTGCCAGCAGCCCAAAGAGGCGCACAGGCATTTACAACACCGGGGAGCTGTTTTTT.

CDR3 sequence reads: CASSQESQARYEQYF. In DNA form, the CDR3 reads TGCGCCAGCAGCCAAGAATCACAGGCTCGTTACGAGCAGTACTTC. The V and J genes are TRBV4-3 and TRBJ2-7; the D gene is possibly TRBD1 (5 bases). This CDR3 has 15 residues. Between the trimmed V and J ends, which lost 0 bases and 4 bases, there was a span of 13 bases. Germline CDR1 is LGHNA and CDR2 is YSLEER.

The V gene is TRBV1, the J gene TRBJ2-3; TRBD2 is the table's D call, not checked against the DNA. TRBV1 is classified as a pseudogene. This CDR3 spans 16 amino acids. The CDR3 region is CTSSQSRGGWTDTQYF. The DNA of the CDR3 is TGCACCAGCAGCCAATCCCGGGGGGGGTGGACAGATACGCAGTATTTT.

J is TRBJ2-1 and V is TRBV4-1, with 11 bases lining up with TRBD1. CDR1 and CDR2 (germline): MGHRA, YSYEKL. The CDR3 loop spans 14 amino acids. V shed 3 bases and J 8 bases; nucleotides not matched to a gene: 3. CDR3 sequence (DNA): TGCGCCAGCAGCCATCGGACAGGGGGCGATGAGCAGTTCTTC. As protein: CASSHRTGGDEQFF.

CDR3 sequence reads: CASSQGQGTSYEQYF. CDR3 nucleotide sequence: TGCGCCAGCAGCCAGGGACAGGGGACCTCCTACGAGCAGTACTTC. The gene calls are TRBV4-1 and TRBJ2-7; 10 bases agree with TRBD1. Unmatched junction bases numbered 2, after V lost 3 bases and J lost 0 bases. CDR1 is MGHRA, CDR2 YSYEKL, per germline. This CDR3 has 15 residues.

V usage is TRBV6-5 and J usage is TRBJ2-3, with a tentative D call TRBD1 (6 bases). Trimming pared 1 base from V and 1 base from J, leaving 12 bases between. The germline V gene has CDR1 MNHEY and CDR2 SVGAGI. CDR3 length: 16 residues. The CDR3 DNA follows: TGTGCCAGCAGTTACTTCGGGGCAGGGGGCACAGATACGCAGTATTTT. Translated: CASSYFGAGGTDTQYF.

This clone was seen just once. The CDR3 region is CASSQNRDRDGYTF. The CDR3 DNA reads TGCGCCAGCAGCCAGAACCGGGACAGGGACGGCTACACCTTC. The rearrangement joins TRBV4-1 to TRBJ1-2; 9 nucleotides match TRBD1. V shed 3 bases, J shed 8 bases, and the junction held 7 bases outside the gene matches. Germline assignment: CDR1 MGHRA and CDR2 YSYEKL. The CDR3 extends over 14 amino acids.

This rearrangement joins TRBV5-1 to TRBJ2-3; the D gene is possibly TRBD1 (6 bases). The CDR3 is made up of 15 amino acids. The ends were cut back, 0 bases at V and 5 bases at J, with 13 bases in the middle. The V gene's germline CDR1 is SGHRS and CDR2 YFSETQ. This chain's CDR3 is CASSLAPGVLDTQYF. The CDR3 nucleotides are TGCGCCAGCAGCTTGGCCCCAGGGGTTTTAGATACGCAGTATTTT.

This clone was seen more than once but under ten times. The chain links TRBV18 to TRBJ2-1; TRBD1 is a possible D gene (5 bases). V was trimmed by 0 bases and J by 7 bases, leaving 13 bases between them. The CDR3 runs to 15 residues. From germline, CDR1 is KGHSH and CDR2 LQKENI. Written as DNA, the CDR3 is TGTGCCAGCTCACCACCGAGCAGGGCCTCGAATGAGCAGTTCTTC. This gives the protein CASSPPSRASNEQFF.

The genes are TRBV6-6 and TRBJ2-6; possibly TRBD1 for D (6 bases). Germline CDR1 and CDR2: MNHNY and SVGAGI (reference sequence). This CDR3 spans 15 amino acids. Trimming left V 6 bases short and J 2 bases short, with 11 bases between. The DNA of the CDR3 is TGTGCCAGCAGACTACAGGGAGCTGGGGCCAACGTCCTGACTTTC. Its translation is CASRLQGAGANVLTF.

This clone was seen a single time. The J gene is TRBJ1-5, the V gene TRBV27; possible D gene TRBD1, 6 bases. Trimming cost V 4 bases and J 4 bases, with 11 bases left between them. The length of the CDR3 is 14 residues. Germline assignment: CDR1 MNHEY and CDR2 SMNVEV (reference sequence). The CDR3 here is CASSSDSTNQPQHF. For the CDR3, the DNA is TGTGCCAGCAGTTCGGACAGCACGAATCAGCCCCAGCATTTT.

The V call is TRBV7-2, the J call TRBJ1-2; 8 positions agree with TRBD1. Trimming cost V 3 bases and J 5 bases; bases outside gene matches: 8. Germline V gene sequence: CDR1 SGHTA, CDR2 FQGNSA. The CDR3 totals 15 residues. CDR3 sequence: CASSFSWTGTYGYTF. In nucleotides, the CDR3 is TGTGCCAGCAGCTTTTCCTGGACAGGGACGTATGGCTACACCTTC.

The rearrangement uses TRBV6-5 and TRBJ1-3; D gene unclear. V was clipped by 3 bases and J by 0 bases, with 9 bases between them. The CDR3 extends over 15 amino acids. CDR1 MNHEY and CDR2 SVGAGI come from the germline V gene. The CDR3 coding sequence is TGTGCCAGCAGTTATGTGTCGGGCTCTGGAAACACCATATATTTT. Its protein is CASSYVSGSGNTIYF.

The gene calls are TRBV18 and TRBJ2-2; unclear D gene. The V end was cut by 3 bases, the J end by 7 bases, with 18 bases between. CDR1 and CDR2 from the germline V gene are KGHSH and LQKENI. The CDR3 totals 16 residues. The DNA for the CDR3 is TGTGCCAGCTCACCGGTACCGGTCCGGAGTGACGGGGAGCTGTTTTTT. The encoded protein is CASSPVPVRSDGELFF. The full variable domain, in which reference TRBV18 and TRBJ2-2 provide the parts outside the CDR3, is NAGVMQNPRHLVRRRGQEARLRCSPMKGHSHVYWYRQLPEEGLKFMVYLQKENIIDESGMPKERFSAEFPKEGPSILRIQQVVRGDSAAYFCASSPVPVRSDGELFFGEGSRLTVL.

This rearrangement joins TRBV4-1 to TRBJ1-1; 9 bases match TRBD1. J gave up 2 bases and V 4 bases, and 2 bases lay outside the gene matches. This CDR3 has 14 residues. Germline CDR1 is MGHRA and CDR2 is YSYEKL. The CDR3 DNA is TGCGCCAGCAGCCGGACAGGGGTCAACACTGAAGCTTTCTTT. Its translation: CASSRTGVNTEAFF.

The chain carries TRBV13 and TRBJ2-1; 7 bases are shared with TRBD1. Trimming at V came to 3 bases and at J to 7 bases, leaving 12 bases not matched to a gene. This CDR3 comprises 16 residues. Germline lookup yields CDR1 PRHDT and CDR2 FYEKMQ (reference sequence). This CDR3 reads CASSFYRGEVINEQFF. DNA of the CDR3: TGTGCCAGCAGCTTTTACAGGGGCGAGGTTATTAATGAGCAGTTCTTC.

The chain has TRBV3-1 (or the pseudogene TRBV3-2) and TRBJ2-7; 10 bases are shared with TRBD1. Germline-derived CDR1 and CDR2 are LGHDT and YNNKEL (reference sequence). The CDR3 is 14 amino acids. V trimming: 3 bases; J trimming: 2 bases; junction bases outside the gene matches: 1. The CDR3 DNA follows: TGTGCCAGCAGCCACGGGACAGGGGCCTACGAGCAGTACTTC. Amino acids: CASSHGTGAYEQYF.

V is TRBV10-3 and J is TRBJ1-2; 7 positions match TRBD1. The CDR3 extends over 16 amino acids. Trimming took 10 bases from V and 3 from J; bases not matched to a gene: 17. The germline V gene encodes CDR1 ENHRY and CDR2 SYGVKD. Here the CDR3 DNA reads TGTGCCACCAAACGACAGGGAGGCCCAGGGGACTATGGCTACACCTTC. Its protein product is CATKRQGGPGDYGYTF.

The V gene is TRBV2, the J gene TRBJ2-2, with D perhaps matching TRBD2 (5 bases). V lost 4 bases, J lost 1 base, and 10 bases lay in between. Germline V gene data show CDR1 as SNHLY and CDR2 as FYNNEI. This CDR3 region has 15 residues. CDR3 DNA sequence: TGTGCCAGCAGTGTGACGGGGTTGAACACCGGGGAGCTGTTTTTT. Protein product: CASSVTGLNTGELFF.

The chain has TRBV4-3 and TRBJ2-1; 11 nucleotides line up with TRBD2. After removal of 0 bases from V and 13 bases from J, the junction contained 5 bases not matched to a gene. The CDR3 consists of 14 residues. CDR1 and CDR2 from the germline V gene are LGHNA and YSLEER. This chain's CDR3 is CASSQELAGGSQFF. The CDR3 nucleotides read TGCGCCAGCAGCCAAGAGCTAGCGGGGGGATCTCAGTTCTTC.

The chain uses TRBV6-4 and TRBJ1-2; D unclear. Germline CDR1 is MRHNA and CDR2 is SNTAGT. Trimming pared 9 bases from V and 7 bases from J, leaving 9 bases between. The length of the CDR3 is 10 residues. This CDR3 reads CARPRPGYTF. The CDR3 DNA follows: TGTGCCAGGCCGAGGCCTGGCTACACCTTC.

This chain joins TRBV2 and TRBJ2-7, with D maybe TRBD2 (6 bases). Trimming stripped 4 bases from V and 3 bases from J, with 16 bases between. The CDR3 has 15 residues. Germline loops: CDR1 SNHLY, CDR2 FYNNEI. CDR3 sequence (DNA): TGTGCCAGCAGTGTAGGGACTGCCTCTTTCTACGAGCAGTACTTC. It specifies CASSVGTASFYEQYF. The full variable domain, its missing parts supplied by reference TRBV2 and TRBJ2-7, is EPEVTQTPSHQVTQMGQEVILRCVPISNHLYFYWYRQILGQKVEFLVSFYNNEISEKSEIFDDQFSVERPDGSNFTLKIRSTKLEDSAMYFCASSVGTASFYEQYFGPGTRLTVT.

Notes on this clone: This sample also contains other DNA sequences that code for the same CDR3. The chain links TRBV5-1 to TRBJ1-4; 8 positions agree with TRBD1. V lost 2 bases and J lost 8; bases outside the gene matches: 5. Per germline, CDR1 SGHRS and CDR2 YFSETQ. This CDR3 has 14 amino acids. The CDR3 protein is CASSFGQGAEKLFF. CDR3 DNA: TGCGCCAGCAGCTTCGGCCAGGGGGCAGAAAAACTGTTTTTT.